This T cell receptor (beta chain) is drawn from a study of identical twins. Study observations and caveats: The degree of excess twin sharing was weaker in beta out-of-frame sequences.

From germline, CDR1 is MGHRA and CDR2 YSYEKL. CDR3 length: 16 amino acids. The ends were cut back, 0 bases at V and 2 bases at J, with 13 bases in the middle. cDNA molecules carried unique molecular identifiers, and template switching added a universal primer site. Via MiXCR, TCRdb re-called the 5' RACE reads, giving one row per CDR3 protein. The sample carries 1.5 million to 2 million distinct CDR3 sequences, around 29% recorded once. Points on this clonotype: The antigen is undetermined.

The sequencing input was cord blood. J is TRBJ1-1 and V is TRBV4-1; D gene ambiguous. This sequence originates from a newborn girl in good health. CDR3 in DNA: TGCGCCAGCAGCCAAGAAATGGCTAGGGTAAACACTGAAGCTTTCTTT. Translating it yields CASSQEMARVNTEAFF.